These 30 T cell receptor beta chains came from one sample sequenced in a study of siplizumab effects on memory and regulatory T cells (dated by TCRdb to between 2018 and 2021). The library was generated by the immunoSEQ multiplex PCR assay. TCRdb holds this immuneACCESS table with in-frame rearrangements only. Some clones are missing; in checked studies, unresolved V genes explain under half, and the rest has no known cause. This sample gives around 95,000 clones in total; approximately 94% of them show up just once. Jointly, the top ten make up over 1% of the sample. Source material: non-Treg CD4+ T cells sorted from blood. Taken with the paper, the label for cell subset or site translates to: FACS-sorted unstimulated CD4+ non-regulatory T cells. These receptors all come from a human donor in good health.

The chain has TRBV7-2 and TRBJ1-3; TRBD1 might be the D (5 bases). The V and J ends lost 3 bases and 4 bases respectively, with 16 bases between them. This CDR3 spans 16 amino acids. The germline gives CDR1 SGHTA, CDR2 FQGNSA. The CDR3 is CASSLEGPIGGNTIYF. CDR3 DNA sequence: TGTGCCAGCAGCTTGGAGGGGCCTATCGGGGGAAACACCATATATTTT.

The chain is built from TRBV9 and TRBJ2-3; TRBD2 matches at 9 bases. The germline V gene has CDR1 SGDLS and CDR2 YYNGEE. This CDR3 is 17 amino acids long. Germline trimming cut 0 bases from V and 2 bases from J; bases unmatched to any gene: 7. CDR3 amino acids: CASSVGGLAGLTDTQYF. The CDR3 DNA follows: TGTGCCAGCAGCGTAGGTGGGCTAGCGGGACTCACAGATACGCAGTATTTT.

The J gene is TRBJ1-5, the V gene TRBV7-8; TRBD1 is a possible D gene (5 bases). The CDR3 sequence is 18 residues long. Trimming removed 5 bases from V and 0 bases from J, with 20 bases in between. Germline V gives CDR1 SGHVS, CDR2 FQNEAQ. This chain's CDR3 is CASSDNSPGWASNQPQHF. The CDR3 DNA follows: TGTGCCAGCAGCGACAATTCCCCAGGGTGGGCTAGCAATCAGCCCCAGCATTTT.

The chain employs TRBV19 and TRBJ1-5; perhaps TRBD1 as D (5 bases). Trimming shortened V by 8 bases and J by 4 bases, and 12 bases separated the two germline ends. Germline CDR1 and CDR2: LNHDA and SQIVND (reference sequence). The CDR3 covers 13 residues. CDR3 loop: CASVAQGNQPQHF. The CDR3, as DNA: TGTGCCAGTGTTGCCCAGGGAAATCAGCCCCAGCATTTT.

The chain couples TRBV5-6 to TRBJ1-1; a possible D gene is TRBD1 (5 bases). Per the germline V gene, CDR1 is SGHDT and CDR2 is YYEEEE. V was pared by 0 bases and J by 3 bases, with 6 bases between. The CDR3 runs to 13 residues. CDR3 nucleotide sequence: TGTGCCAGCAGCTTGGCGGGGGACACTGAAGCTTTCTTT. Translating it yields CASSLAGDTEAFF.

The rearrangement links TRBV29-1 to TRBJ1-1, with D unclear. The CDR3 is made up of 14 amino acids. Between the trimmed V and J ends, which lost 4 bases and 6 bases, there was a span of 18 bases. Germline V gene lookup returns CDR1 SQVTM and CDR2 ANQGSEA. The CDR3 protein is CSVVPGLGASEAFF. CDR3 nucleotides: TGCAGCGTTGTTCCCGGGCTGGGTGCCTCTGAAGCTTTCTTT.

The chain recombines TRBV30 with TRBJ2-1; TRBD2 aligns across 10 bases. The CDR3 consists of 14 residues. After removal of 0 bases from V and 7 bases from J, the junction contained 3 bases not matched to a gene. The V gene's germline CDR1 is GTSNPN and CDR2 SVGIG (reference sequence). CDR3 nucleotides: TGTGCCTGGAGTGTACAGCGGGAGGGGAATGAGCAGTTCTTC. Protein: CAWSVQREGNEQFF.

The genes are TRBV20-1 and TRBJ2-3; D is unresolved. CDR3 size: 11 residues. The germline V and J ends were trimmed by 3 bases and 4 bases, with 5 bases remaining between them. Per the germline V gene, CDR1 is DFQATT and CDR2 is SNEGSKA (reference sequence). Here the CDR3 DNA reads TGCAGTGCTAGCATATCAGATACGCAGTATTTT. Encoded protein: CSASISDTQYF.

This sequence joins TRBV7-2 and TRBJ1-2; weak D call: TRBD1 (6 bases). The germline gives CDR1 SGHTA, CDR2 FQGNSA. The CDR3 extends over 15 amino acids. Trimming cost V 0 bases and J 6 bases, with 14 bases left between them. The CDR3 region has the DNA TGTGCCAGCAGCTTAGCGGCCCAGGGGTTGGATGGCTACACCTTC. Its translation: CASSLAAQGLDGYTF. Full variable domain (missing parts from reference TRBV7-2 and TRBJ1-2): GAGVSQSPSNKVTEKGKDVELRCDPISGHTALYWYRQSLGQGLEFLIYFQGNSAPDKSGLPSDRFSAERTGGSVSTLTIQRTQQEDSAVYLCASSLAAQGLDGYTFGSGTRLTVV.

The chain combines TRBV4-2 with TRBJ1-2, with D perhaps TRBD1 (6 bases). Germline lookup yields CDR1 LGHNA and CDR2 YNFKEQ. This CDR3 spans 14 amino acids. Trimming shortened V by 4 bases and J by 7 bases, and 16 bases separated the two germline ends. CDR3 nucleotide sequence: TGTGCCAGCAGCCGGGAGGGGGTTCCGAGTGGCTACACCTTC. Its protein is CASSREGVPSGYTF.

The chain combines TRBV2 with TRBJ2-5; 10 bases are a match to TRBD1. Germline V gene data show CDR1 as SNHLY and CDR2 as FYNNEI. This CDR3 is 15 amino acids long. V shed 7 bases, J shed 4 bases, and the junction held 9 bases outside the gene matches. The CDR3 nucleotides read TGTGCCAGCAAAACGACAGGGGGCATGGGAGAGACCCAGTACTTC. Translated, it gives CASKTTGGMGETQYF.

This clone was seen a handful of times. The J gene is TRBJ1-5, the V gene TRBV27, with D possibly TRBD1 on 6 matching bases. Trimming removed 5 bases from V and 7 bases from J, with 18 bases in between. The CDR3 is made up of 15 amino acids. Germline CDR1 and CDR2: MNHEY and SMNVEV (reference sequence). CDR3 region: CASSHTGRGIQPQHF. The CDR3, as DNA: TGTGCCAGCAGTCACACAGGGAGAGGGATCCAGCCCCAGCATTTT.

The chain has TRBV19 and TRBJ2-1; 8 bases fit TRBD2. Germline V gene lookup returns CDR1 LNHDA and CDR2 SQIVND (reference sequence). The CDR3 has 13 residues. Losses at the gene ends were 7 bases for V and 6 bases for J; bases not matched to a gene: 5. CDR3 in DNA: TGTGCCAGTAAGGCACTAGCGGCCAATGAGCAGTTCTTC. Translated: CASKALAANEQFF.

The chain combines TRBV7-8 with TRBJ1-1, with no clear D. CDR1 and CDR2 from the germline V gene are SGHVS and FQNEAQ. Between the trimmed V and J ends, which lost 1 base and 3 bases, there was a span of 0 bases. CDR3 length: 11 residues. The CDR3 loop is CASSLDTEAFF. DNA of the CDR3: TGTGCCAGCAGCTTAGACACTGAAGCTTTCTTT. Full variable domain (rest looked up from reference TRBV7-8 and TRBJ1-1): GAGVSQSPRYKVAKRGQDVALRCDPISGHVSLFWYQQALGQGPEFLTYFQNEAQLDKSGLPSDRFFAERPEGSVSTLKIQRTQQEDSAVYLCASSLDTEAFFGQGTRLTVV.

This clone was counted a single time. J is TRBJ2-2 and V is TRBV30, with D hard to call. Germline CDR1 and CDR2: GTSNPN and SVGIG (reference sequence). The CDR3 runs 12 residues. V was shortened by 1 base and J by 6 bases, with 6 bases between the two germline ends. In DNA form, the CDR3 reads TGTGCCTGGAGTGATTGGCCCGGGGAGCTGTTTTTT. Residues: CAWSDWPGELFF.

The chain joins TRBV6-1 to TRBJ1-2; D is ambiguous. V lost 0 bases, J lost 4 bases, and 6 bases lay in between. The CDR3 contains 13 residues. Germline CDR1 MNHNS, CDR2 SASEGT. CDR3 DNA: TGTGCCAGCAGTGAAGCGGGGAGCTATGGCTACACCTTC. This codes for CASSEAGSYGYTF.

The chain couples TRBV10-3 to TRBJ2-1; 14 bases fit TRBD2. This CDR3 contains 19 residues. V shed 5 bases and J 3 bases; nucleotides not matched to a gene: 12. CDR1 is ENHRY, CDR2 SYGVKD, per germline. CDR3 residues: CAISSSGTSGRGIYNEQFF. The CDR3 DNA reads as TGTGCCATCAGTTCATCCGGGACTAGCGGGAGAGGAATCTACAATGAGCAGTTCTTC.

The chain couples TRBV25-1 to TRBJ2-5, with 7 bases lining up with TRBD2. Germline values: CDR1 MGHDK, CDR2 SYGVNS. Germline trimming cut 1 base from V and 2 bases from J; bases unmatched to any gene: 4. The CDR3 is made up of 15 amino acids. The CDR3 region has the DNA TGTGCCAGCAGTGAATTCGGGAGGAGTCAAGAGACCCAGTACTTC. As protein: CASSEFGRSQETQYF. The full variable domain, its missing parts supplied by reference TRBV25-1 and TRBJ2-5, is EADIYQTPRYLVIGTGKKITLECSQTMGHDKMYWYQQDPGMELHLIHYSYGVNSTEKGDLSSESTVSRIRTEHFPLTLESARPSHTSQYLCASSEFGRSQETQYFGPGTRLLVL.

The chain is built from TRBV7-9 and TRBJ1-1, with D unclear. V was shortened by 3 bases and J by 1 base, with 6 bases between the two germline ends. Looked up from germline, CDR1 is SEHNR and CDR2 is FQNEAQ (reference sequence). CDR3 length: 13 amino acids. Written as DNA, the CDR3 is TGTGCCAGCAGCTTGTTTCAGAACACTGAAGCTTTCTTT. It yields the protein CASSLFQNTEAFF.

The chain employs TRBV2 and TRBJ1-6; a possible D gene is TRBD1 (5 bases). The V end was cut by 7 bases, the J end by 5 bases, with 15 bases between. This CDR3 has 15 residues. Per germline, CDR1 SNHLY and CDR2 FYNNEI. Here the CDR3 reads CASIPLGHDNSPLHF. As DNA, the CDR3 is TGTGCCAGCATTCCCTTGGGGCATGATAATTCACCCCTCCACTTT. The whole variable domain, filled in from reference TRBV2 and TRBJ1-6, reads EPEVTQTPSHQVTQMGQEVILRCVPISNHLYFYWYRQILGQKVEFLVSFYNNEISEKSEIFDDQFSVERPDGSNFTLKIRSTKLEDSAMYFCASIPLGHDNSPLHFGNGTRLTVT.

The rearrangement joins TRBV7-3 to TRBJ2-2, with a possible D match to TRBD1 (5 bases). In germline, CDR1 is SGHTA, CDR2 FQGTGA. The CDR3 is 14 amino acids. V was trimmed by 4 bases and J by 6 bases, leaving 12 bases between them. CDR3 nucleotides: TGTGCCAGCAGCTCCCTCCAGGGCGCCGGGGAGCTGTTTTTT. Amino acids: CASSSLQGAGELFF.

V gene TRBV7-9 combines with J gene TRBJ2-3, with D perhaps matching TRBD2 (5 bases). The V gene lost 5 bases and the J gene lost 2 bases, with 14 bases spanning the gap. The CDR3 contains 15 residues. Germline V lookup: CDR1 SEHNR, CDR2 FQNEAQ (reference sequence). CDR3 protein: CASSPRLTTTDTQYF. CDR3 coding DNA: TGTGCCAGCAGCCCGAGGCTGACTACCACAGATACGCAGTATTTT.

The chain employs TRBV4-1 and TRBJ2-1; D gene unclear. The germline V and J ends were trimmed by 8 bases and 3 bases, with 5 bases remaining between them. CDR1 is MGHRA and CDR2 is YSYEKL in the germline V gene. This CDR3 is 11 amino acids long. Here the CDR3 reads CASRDYNEQFF. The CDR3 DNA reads TGCGCCAGCCGCGACTACAATGAGCAGTTCTTC.

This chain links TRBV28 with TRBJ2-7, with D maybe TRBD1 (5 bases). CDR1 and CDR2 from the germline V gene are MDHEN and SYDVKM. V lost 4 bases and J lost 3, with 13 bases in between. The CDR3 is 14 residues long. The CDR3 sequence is CASSSPPTVYEQYF. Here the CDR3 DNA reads TGTGCCAGCAGTTCTCCGCCGACAGTCTACGAGCAGTACTTC.

The CDR3: CASSLRTGEGDEQFF. The CDR3 DNA reads as TGTGCCAGCAGCTTAAGGACAGGGGAAGGGGATGAGCAGTTCTTC. The chain uses TRBV7-9 and TRBJ2-1; 9 bases map to TRBD1. Trimming removed 2 bases from V and 8 bases from J; junction bases left unmatched: 7. Germline CDR1 and CDR2: SEHNR and FQNEAQ (reference sequence). The CDR3 covers 15 residues.

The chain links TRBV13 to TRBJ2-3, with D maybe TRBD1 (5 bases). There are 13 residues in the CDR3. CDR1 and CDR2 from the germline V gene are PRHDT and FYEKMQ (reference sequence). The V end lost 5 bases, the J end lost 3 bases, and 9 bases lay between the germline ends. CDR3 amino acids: CASSQQGTDTQYF. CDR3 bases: TGTGCCAGCAGCCAGCAGGGAACAGATACGCAGTATTTT. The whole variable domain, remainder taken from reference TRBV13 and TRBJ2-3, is AAGVIQSPRHLIKEKRETATLKCYPIPRHDTVYWYQQGPGQDPQFLISFYEKMQSDKGSIPDRFSAQQFSDYHSELNMSSLELGDSALYFCASSQQGTDTQYFGPGTRLTVL.

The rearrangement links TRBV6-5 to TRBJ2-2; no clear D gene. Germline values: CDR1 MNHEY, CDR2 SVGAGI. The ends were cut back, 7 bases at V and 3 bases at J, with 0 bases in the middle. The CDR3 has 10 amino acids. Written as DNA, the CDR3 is TGTGCCAGCAACACCGGGGAGCTGTTTTTT. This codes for CASNTGELFF.

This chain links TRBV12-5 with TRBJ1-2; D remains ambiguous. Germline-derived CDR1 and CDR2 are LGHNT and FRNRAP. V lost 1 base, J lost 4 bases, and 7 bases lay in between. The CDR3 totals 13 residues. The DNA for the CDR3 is TGTGCTAGTGGTTTGGCCGGCCTCTATGGCTACACCTTC. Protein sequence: CASGLAGLYGYTF.

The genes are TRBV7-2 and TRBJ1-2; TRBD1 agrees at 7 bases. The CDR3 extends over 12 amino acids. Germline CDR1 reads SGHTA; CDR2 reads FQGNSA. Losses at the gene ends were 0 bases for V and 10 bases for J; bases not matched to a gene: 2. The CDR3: CASSLADRYYTF. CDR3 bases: TGTGCCAGCAGCTTAGCGGACAGGTACTACACCTTC. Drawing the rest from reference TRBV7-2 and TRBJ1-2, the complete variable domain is GAGVSQSPSNKVTEKGKDVELRCDPISGHTALYWYRQSLGQGLEFLIYFQGNSAPDKSGLPSDRFSAERTGGSVSTLTIQRTQQEDSAVYLCASSLADRYYTFGSGTRLTVV.

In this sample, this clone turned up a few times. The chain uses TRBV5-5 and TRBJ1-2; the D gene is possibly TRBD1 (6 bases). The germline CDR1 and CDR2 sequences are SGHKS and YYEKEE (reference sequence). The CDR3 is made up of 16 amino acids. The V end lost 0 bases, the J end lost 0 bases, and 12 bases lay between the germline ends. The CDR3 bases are TGTGCCAGCAGCTTGGAAGGGGGTTGGTCTAACTATGGCTACACCTTC. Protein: CASSLEGGWSNYGYTF.